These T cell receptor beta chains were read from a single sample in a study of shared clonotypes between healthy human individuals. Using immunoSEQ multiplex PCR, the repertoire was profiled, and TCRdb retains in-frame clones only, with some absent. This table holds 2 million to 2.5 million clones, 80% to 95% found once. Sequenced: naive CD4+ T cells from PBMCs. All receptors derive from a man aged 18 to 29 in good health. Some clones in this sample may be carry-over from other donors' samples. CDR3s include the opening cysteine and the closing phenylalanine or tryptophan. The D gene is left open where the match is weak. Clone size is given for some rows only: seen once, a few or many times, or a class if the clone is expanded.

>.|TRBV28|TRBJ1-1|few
CASSLGGLGTEAFF
TGTGCCAGCAGTTTAGGAGGGCTTGGCACTGAAGCTTTCTTT
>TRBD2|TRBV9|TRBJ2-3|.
CASSVLSGRARDTQYF
TGTGCCAGCAGCGTCCTGAGCGGGAGGGCTAGGGATACGCAGTATTTT
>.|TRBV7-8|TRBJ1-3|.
CASSLDWGTGGNTIYF
TGTGCCAGCAGCTTAGATTGGGGTACGGGTGGAAACACCATATATTTT
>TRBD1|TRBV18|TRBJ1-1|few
CASSPMTGGTEAFF
TGTGCCAGCTCACCAATGACAGGGGGCACTGAAGCTTTCTTT
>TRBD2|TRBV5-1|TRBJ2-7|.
CASALLAGVDEQYF
TGCGCCAGCGCCCTCCTGGCGGGAGTGGACGAGCAGTACTTC
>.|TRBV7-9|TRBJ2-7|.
CASSLDARGHEQYF
TGTGCCAGCAGCTTAGACGCCAGGGGCCACGAGCAGTACTTC
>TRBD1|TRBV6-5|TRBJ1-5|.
CASSYQGTGGDQPQHF
TGTGCCAGCAGTTACCAAGGGACAGGGGGCGACCAGCCCCAGCATTTT
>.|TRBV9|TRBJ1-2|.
CASSPGVQANYGYTF
TGTGCCAGCAGCCCGGGGGTGCAGGCCAACTATGGCTACACCTTC
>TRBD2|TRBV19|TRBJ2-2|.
CASSIGTSGSITGELFF
TGTGCCAGTAGTATAGGCACTAGCGGGAGTATTACCGGGGAGCTGTTTTTT
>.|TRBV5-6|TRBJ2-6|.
CASSAEYSGANVLTF
TGTGCCAGCAGCGCGGAGTACTCTGGGGCCAACGTCCTGACTTTC
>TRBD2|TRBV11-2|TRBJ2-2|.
CASSRSSGGTGELFF
TGTGCCAGCAGCCGAAGTTCGGGGGGCACCGGGGAGCTGTTTTTT
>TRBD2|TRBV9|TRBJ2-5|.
CASSSRGVQETQYF
TGTGCCAGCAGCTCCCGGGGGGTCCAAGAGACCCAGTACTTC
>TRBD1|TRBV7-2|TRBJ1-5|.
CASSLRTGGQPQHF
TGTGCCAGCAGCTTGAGGACAGGGGGTCAGCCCCAGCATTTT